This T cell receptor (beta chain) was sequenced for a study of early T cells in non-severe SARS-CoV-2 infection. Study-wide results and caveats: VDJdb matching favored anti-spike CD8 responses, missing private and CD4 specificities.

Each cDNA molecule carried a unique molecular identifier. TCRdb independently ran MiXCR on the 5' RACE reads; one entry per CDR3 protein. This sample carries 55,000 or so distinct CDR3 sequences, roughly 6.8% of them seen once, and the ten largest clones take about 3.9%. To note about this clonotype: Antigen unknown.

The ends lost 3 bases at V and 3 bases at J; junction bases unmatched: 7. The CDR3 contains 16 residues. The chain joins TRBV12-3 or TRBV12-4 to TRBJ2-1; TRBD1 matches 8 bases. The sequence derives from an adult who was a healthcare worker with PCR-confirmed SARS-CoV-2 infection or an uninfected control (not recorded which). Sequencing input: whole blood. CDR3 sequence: CASSFPRGRGYNEQFF. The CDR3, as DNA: TGTGCCAGCAGTTTTCCCAGGGGGCGAGGCTACAATGAGCAGTTCTTC.